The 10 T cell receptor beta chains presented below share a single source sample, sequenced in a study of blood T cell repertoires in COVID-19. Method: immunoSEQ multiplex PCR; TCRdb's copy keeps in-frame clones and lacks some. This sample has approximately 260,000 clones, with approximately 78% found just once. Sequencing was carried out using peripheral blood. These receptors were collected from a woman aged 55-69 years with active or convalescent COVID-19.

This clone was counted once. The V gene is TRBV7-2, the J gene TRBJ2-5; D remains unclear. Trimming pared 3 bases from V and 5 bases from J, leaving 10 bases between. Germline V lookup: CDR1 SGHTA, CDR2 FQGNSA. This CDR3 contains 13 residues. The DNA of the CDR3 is TGTGCCAGCAGCTTCCTTCGTAGTGAGACCCAGTACTTC. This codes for CASSFLRSETQYF.

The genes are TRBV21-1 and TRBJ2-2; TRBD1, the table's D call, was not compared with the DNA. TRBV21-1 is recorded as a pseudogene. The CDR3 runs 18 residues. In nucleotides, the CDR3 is TGTGCCAGCAGCAAAGGGGGGCCGGGACAGCCCCACCACGGGGAGCTGTTTTTT. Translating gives CASSKGGPGQPHHGELFF.

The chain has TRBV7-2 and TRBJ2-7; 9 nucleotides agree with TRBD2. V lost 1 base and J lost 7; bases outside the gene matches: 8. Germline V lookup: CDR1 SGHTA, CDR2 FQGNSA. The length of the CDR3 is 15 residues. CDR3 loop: CASSLGLAGQGEQYF. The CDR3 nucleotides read TGTGCCAGCAGCTTAGGTCTAGCGGGGCAGGGGGAGCAGTACTTC.

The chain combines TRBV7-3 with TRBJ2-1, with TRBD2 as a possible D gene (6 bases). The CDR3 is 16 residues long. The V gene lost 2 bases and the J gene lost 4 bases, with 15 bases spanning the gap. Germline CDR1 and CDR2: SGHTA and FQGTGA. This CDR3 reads CASSLSPLAPYNEQFF. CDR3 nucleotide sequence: TGTGCCAGCAGCTTATCGCCCCTAGCGCCGTACAATGAGCAGTTCTTC.

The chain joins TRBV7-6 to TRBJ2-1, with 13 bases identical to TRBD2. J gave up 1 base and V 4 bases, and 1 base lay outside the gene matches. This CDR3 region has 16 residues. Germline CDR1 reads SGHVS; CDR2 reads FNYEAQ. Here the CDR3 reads CASSWGLAGSYNEQFF. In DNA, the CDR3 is TGTGCCAGCAGCTGGGGACTAGCGGGGTCCTACAATGAGCAGTTCTTC.

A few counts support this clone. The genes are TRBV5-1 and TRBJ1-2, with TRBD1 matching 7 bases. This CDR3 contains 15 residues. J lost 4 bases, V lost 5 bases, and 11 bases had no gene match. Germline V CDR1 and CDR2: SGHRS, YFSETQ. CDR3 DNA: TGCGCCAGCAGACCCCTTGACAGGGAAATCTATGGCTACACCTTC. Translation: CASRPLDREIYGYTF.

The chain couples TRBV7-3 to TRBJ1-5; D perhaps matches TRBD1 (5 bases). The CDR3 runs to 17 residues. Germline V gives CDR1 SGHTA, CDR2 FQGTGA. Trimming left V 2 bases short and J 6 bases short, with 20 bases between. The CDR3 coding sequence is TGTGCCAGCAGCTTATCCTGGTCCAGGGTGGTTCCTCAGCCCCAGCATTTT. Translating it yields CASSLSWSRVVPQPQHF.

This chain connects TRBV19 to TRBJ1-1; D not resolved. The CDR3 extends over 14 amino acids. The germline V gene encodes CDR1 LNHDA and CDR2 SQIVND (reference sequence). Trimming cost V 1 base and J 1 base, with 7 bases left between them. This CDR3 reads CASSIVHPNTEAFF. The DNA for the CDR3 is TGTGCCAGTAGTATAGTACACCCGAACACTGAAGCTTTCTTT.

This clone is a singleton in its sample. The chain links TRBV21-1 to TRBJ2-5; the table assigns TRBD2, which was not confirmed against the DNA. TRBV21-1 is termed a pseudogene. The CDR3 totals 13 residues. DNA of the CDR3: TGTGCCAGCAGCAAAGATAGTAAAGAGACCCAGTACTTC. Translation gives CASSKDSKETQYF.

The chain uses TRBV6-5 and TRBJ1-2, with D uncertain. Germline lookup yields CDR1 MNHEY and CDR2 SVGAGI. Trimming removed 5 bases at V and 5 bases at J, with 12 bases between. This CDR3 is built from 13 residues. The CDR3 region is CASSQTGIYGYTF. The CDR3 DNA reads TGTGCCAGCAGTCAAACGGGAATTTATGGCTACACCTTC.